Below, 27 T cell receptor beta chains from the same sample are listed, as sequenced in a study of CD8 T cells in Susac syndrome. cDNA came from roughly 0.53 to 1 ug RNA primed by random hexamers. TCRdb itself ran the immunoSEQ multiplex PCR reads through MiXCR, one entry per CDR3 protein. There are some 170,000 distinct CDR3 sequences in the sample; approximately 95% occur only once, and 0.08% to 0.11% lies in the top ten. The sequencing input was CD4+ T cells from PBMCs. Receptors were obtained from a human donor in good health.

In DNA form, the CDR3 reads TGCAGCTCCCGTTCCGGGGCATACCCTGCAGATGAGCAGTTCTTC. This gives the protein CSSRSGAYPADEQFF. The chain combines TRBV29-1 with TRBJ2-1; D assignment may be TRBD1 or TRBD2 (5 bases each). Germline loops: CDR1 SQVTM, CDR2 ANQGSEA. The length of the CDR3 is 15 residues. Trimming pared 8 bases from V and 8 bases from J, leaving 25 bases between.

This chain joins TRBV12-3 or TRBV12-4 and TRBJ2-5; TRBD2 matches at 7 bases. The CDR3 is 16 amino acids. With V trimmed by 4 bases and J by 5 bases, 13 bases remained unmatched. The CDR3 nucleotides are TGTGCCAGCAGTTCTGGGAGGGGACGGGGCGTGGAGACCCAGTACTTC. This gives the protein CASSSGRGRGVETQYF.

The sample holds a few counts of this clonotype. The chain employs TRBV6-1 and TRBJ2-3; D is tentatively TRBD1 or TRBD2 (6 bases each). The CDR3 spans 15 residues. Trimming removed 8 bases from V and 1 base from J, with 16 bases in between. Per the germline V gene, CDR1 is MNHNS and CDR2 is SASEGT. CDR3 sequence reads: CASGGLGGRTDTQYF. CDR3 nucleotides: TGTGCCAGCGGTGGGTTGGGGGGCCGCACAGATACGCAGTATTTT.

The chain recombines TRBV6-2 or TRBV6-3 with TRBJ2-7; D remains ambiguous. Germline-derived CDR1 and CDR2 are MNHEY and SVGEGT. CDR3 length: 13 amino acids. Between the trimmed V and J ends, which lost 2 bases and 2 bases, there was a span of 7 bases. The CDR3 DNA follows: TGTGCCAGCAGTTACGAAGCTACCTACGAGCAGTACTTC. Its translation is CASSYEATYEQYF.

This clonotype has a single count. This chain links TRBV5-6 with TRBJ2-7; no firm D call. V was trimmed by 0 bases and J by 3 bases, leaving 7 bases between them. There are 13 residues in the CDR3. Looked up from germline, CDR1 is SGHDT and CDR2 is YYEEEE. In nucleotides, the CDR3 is TGTGCCAGCAGCTTGGAGAGTCACTACGAGCAGTACTTC. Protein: CASSLESHYEQYF.

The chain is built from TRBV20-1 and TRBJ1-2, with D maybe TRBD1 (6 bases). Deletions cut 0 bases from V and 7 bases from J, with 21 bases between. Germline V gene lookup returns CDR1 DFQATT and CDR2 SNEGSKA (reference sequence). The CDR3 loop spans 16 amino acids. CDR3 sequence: CSARDFPGHAGGGYTF. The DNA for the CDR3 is TGCAGTGCTAGAGATTTTCCGGGACATGCCGGGGGTGGCTACACCTTC.

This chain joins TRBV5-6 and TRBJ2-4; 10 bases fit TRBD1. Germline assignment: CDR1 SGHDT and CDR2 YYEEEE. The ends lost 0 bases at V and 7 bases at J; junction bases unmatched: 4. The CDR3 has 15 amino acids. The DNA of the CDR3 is TGTGCCAGCAGCTTGGTGTCGGGACAGGGGAACATTCAGTACTTC. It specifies CASSLVSGQGNIQYF.

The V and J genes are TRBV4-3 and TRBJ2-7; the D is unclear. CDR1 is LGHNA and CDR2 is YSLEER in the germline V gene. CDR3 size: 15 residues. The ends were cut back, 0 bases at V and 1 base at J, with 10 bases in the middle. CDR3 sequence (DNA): TGCGCCAGCAGCCAAGATCTCCAGCCGTCCTACGAGCAGTACTTC. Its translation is CASSQDLQPSYEQYF.

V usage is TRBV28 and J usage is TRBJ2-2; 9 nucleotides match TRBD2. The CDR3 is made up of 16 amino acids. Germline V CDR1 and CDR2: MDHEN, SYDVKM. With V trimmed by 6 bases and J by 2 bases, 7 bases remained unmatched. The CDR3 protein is CASSLSGRKNTGELFF. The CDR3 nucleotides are TGTGCCAGCAGCCTAAGCGGGAGGAAAAACACCGGGGAGCTGTTTTTT.

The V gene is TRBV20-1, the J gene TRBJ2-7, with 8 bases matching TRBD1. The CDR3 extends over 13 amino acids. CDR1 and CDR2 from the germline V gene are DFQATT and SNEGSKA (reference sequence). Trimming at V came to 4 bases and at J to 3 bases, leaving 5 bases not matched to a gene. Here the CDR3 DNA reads TGCAGTGCTACAGGGGGCGTAAACTACGAGCAGTACTTC. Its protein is CSATGGVNYEQYF.

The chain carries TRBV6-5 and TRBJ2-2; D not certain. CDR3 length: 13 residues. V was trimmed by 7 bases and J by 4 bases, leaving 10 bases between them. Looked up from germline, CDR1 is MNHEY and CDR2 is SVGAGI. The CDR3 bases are TGTGCCAGCACCCGTGTGGCCACCGGGGAGCTGTTTTTT. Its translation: CASTRVATGELFF.

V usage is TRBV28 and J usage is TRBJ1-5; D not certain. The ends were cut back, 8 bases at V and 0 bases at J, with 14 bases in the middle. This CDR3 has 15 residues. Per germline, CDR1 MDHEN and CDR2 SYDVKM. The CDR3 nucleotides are TGTGCCAGCTTAAGACGTCCCAATAGCAATCAGCCCCAGCATTTT. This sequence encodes CASLRRPNSNQPQHF.

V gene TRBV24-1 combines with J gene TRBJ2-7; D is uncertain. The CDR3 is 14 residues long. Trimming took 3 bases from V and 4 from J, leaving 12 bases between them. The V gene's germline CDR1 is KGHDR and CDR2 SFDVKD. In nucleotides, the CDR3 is TGTGCCACCAGTGATAGCAGCGTTGGATACGAGCAGTACTTC. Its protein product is CATSDSSVGYEQYF.

The CDR3 reads CSVEDPGTSINEQFF. The CDR3 region has the DNA TGCAGCGTTGAAGATCCCGGGACTAGCATCAATGAGCAGTTCTTC. The rearrangement links TRBV29-1 to TRBJ2-1, with 9 positions matching TRBD2. Unmatched junction bases numbered 6, after V lost 0 bases and J lost 6 bases. The CDR3 sequence is 15 residues long. Germline CDR1 is SQVTM and CDR2 is ANQGSEA.

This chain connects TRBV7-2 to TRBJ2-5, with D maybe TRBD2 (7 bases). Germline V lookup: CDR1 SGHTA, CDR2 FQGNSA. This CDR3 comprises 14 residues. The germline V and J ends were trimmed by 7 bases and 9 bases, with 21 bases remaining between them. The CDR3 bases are TGTGCCAGCAACTTGGGGGGGGCCGCGGCAGCCCAGTACTTC. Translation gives CASNLGGAAAAQYF.

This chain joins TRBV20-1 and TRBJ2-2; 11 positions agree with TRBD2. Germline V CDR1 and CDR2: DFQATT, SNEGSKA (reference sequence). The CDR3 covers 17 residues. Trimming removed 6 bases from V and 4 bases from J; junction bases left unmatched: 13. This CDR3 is CSAPSGGTSGFTGELFF. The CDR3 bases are TGCAGTGCCCCCTCCGGCGGGACTAGCGGATTCACCGGGGAGCTGTTTTTT.

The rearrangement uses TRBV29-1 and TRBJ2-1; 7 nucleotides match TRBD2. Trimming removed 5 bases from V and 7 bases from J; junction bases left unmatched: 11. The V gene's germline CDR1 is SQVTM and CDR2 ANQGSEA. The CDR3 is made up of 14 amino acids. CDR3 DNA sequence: TGCAGCGTTAACGAAGCGGGAAGTTCAAATGAGCAGTTCTTC. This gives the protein CSVNEAGSSNEQFF.

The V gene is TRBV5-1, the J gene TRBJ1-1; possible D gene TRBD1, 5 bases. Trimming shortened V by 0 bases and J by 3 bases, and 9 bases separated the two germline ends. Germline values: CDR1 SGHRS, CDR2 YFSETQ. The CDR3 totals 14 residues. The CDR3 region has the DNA TGCGCCAGCAGCTTGGCCAGGGAGGACACTGAAGCTTTCTTT. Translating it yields CASSLAREDTEAFF.

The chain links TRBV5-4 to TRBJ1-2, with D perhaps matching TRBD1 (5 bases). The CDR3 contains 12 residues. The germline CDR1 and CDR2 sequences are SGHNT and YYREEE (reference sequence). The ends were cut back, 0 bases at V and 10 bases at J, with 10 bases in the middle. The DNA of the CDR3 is TGTGCCAGCAGCTTGGGCTCAGGGAACTACACCTTC. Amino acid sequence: CASSLGSGNYTF.

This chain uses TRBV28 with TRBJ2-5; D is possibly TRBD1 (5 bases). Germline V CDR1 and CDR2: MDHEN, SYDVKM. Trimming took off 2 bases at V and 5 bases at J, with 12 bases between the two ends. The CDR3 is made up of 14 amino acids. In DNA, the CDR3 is TGTGCCAGCAGTTTAACAGATAAGGGGGAGACCCAGTACTTC. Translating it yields CASSLTDKGETQYF.

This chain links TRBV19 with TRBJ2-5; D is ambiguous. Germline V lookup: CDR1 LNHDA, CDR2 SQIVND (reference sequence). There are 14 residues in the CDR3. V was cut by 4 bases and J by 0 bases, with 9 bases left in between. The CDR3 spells CASSTREYQETQYF. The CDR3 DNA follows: TGTGCCAGTAGTACCCGAGAGTACCAAGAGACCCAGTACTTC.

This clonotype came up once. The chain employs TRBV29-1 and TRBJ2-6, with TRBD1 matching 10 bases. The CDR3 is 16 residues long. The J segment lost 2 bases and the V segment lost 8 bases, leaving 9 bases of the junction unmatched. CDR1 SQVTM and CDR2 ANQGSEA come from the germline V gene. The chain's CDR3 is CSILGGQGTGANVLTF. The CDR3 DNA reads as TGCAGCATCCTTGGGGGACAGGGGACTGGGGCCAACGTCCTGACTTTC.

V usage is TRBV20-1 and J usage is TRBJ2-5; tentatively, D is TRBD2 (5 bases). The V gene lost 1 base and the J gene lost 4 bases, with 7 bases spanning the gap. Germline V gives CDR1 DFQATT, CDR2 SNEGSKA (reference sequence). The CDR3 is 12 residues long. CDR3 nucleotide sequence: TGCAGTGCTAGAGCGGCGGGAGAGACCCAGTACTTC. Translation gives CSARAAGETQYF.

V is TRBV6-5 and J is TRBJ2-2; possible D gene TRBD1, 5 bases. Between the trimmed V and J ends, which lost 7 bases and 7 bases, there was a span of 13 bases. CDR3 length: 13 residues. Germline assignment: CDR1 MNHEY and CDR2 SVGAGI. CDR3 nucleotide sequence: TGTGCCAGCAAGGACACTCAGATCGGGGAGCTGTTTTTT. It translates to CASKDTQIGELFF.

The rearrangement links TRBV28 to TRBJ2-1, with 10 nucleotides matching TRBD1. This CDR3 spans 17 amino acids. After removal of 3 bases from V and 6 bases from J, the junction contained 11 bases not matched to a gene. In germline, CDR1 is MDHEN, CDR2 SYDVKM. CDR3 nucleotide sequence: TGTGCCAGCAGTTTCCACCGAGACAGGACAGGGGGCAATGAGCAGTTCTTC. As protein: CASSFHRDRTGGNEQFF.

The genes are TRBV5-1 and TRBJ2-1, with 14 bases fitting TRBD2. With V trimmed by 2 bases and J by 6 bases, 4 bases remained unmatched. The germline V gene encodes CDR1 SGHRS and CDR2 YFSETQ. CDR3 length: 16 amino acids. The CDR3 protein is CASSLGGLAGANEQFF. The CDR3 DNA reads TGCGCCAGCAGCTTAGGGGGACTAGCGGGAGCCAATGAGCAGTTCTTC.

In DNA, the CDR3 is TGTGCCAGCAGCTTGGCAGGGGGTGGTAGCGGGAGGACCCAGTACTTC. This translates into CASSLAGGGSGRTQYF. The V call is TRBV5-4, the J call TRBJ2-5; 9 bases match TRBD2. With 0 bases clipped from V and 7 bases from J, the junction kept 10 bases outside the gene matches. The germline CDR1 and CDR2 sequences are SGHNT and YYREEE (reference sequence). CDR3 length: 16 residues. Complete variable domain (other parts from reference TRBV5-4 and TRBJ2-5): ETGVTQSPTHLIKTRGQQVTLRCSSQSGHNTVSWYQQALGQGPQFIFQYYREEENGRGNFPPRFSGLQFPNYSSELNVNALELDDSALYLCASSLAGGGSGRTQYFGPGTRLLVL.